This is a list of T cell receptor beta chains from one sample in a study of CD8+ T cells in alopecia areata. TCRdb keeps only in-frame clones here, not all; method: immunoSEQ multiplex PCR. The data contain some 130,000 clones, around 60% of them singletons. The specimen comprised CD4+ T cells sorted from blood, sampled at week 0. These receptors all come from a human donor with alopecia areata. CDR3s include the opening cysteine and the closing phenylalanine or tryptophan. A D gene is named only where the DNA matches it firmly. Only part of the rows carry a size: once, few, many, or a class if the clone is expanded.

TRBD1 TRBJ2-7 - TRBV27 TGTGCCAGCAGTTTATACCACGGACAGGAATACGAGCAGTACTTC CASSLYHGQEYEQYF
TRBD1 TRBJ1-6 - TRBV9 TGTGCCAGCAGCGCGCGACAGGGCGACTCACCCCTCCACTTT CASSARQGDSPLHF
- TRBJ2-7 - TRBV27 TGTGCCAGCAGTTTAAGACGGACCTACGAGCAGTACTTC CASSLRRTYEQYF
- TRBJ2-6 once TRBV7-9 TGTGCCAGCACACAGGGAAGGGCCAACGTCCTGACTTTC CASTQGRANVLTF
- TRBJ2-1 once TRBV6-5 TGTGCCAGCAGTTCCTTCCTAGCCTCGGAGGAGAATGAGCAGTTCTTC CASSSFLASEENEQFF
- TRBJ1-2 - TRBV4-3 TGCGCCAGCAGCCCCGGTGTGGCTAACTATGGCTACACCTTC CASSPGVANYGYTF
- TRBJ2-5 - TRBV13 TGTGCCAGCAGCTTCTCTAGGGGAAAAGAGACCCAGTACTTC CASSFSRGKETQYF
- TRBJ2-1 few TRBV2 TGTGCCAGCAGTGAAGTCCGAGGGGAGCAGTTCTTC CASSEVRGEQFF
TRBD2 TRBJ2-7 few TRBV13 TGTGCCAGCAGCCCCGGACTTAGCCGGGGGGGCGAGCAGTACTTC CASSPGLSRGGEQYF
TRBD1 TRBJ2-7 - TRBV30 TGTGCCTGGAGTGTACATCCCGTAAACAGGGGGGTAGCGTACGAGCAGTACTTC CAWSVHPVNRGVAYEQYF